A selection of T cell receptor beta chains follows, all from one sample in a study of blood T cells in healthy people across ages. TCRdb processed the 5' RACE reads anew with MiXCR; each CDR3 protein has one entry. The sample consists of some 700,000 distinct CDR3 sequences, about 42% of them appearing once. Sequenced material: blood. The origin of the receptors is a woman aged 55-70 years in good health. CDR3s include the opening cysteine and the closing phenylalanine or tryptophan. A D gene is named only where the DNA matches it firmly. Rows may omit the clone size; those that give it use once, few, many or a size class.

d_gene,j_gene,v_gene,abundance,CDR3nt,CDR3aa
.,TRBJ1-1,TRBV20-1,once,TGCAGTGCTAGTAGGGCAGGGGTTGCCTTCACTGAAGCTTTCTTT,CSASRAGVAFTEAFF
.,TRBJ2-1,TRBV20-1,.,TGCAGTGCTAAGCCCCCCCTGGCGGACCCACAATTCAATGAGCAGTTCTTC,CSAKPPLADPQFNEQFF
.,TRBJ1-1,TRBV29-1,few,TGCAGCGTTTCACGTGTGAACACTGAAGCTTTCTTT,CSVSRVNTEAFF
.,TRBJ2-3,TRBV5-1,few,TGCGCCAGCACAGAAAGGGAGAGGGGGAGTACAGATACGCAGTATTTT,CASTERERGSTDTQYF
.,TRBJ2-7,TRBV5-6,few,TGTGCCAGCAGCTTGGGGGGGGACTTCTACGAGCAGTACTTC,CASSLGGDFYEQYF
.,TRBJ2-5,TRBV2,.,TGTGCCAGCAGTGTTGAGACCACCTCAGGGACCCAGTACTTC,CASSVETTSGTQYF
TRBD2,TRBJ2-7,TRBV6-5,few,TGTGCCAGCAGTTACAGCAGCGGGGAGGGCTACGAGCAGTACTTC,CASSYSSGEGYEQYF
TRBD1,TRBJ2-7,TRBV4-3,few,TGCGCCAGCAGCCAAGATAGGGCAGGGGGAACCTACGAGCAGTACTTC,CASSQDRAGGTYEQYF
.,TRBJ2-7,TRBV20-1,.,TGCAGTGCTAATATAAGCCCAGCTACCGACGAGCAGTACTTC,CSANISPATDEQYF
.,TRBJ2-5,TRBV6-5,.,TGTGCCAGCAGTTATCCCCGAGAGACCCAGTACTTC,CASSYPRETQYF
.,TRBJ1-5,TRBV6-1,.,TGTGCCAGCAGTGAAGCCGGACAGCTCAATCAGCCCCAGCATTTT,CASSEAGQLNQPQHF
.,TRBJ2-6,TRBV7-2,many,TGTGCCAGCAGCAGGGGCAGTGGGGCCAACGTCCTGACTTTC,CASSRGSGANVLTF
.,TRBJ2-7,TRBV6-6,.,TGTGCCAGCAGCACCGGGATTCTTTCCTACGAGCAGTACTTC,CASSTGILSYEQYF
.,TRBJ2-7,TRBV27,few,TGTGCCAGCAGTCCTCGCCGACAGGAACACGAGCAGTACTTC,CASSPRRQEHEQYF
.,TRBJ2-4,TRBV2,few,TGTGCCAGCAGAATTGCCAGGGTTCGGCAAAACATTCAGTACTTC,CASRIARVRQNIQYF
TRBD1,TRBJ2-5,TRBV6-1,.,TGTGCCAGCAGTATACAGGGGGCGAGAGAGACCCAGTACTTC,CASSIQGARETQYF
TRBD1,TRBJ2-3,TRBV2,.,TGTGCCACCCGGACAGGGCTGGCAGATACGCAGTATTTT,CATRTGLADTQYF
TRBD2,TRBJ2-3,TRBV10-3,many,TGTGCCATCAGTGATAGCGGGAGTACAGATACGCAGTATTTT,CAISDSGSTDTQYF
TRBD1,TRBJ1-2,TRBV6-5,.,TGTGCCAGCACGCCGAGGGACAGGGTTCTCGGTGGCTACACCTTC,CASTPRDRVLGGYTF
TRBD1,TRBJ1-2,TRBV11-2,.,TGTGCCAGCAGCTCCCAGACAGGGTGGAATGGCTATGGCTACACCTTC,CASSSQTGWNGYGYTF
TRBD1,TRBJ1-4,TRBV25-1,.,TGTGCCAGCAAGGGGGCTGGTGAAAAACTGTTTTTT,CASKGAGEKLFF
.,TRBJ2-7,TRBV20-1,.,TGCAGTGCTAGAGACGGGAGTTCGAACGCGCAGTACTTC,CSARDGSSNAQYF
TRBD1,TRBJ2-7,TRBV25-1,.,TGTGCCAGCAGTGCGCAGGGGGCAGGAGAGCAGTACTTC,CASSAQGAGEQYF
.,TRBJ1-4,TRBV27,few,TGTGCCAGCATGGGCAGCTATAATGAAAAACTGTTTTTT,CASMGSYNEKLFF
.,TRBJ2-3,TRBV11-3,.,TGTGCCAGCAGCTGGAATCAGATTGATACGCAGTATTTT,CASSWNQIDTQYF
TRBD1,TRBJ1-2,TRBV4-2,few,TGTGCCAGCAGCCAAGAGTCTACAGGGGCAAACTATGGCTACACCTTC,CASSQESTGANYGYTF
TRBD2,TRBJ2-3,TRBV20-1,.,TGCAGTGCTTGGACTAGCGGCGGCTCAGATACGCAGTATTTT,CSAWTSGGSDTQYF
.,TRBJ2-3,TRBV21-1,few,TGTGCCAGCATCCCGGTCGTCACAGATACGCAGTATTTT,CASIPVVTDTQYF
.,TRBJ1-1,TRBV6-2/TRBV6-3,.,TGTGCCAGCAGACTCCGGGAGCATGAGGGTACTGAAGCTTTCTTT,CASRLREHEGTEAFF
TRBD2,TRBJ2-1,TRBV9,.,TGTGCCAGCAGCGTAGGACTAGCGGGAGTAAGTGATGAGCAGTTCTTC,CASSVGLAGVSDEQFF
.,TRBJ1-4,TRBV9,.,TGTGCCAGCAGCGTATCGAAATCGGCTAATGAAAAACTGTTTTTT,CASSVSKSANEKLFF
.,TRBJ2-5,TRBV2,.,TGTGCCAGCAGGTTACAGGGCGAGACCCAGTACTTC,CASRLQGETQYF
.,TRBJ2-3,TRBV5-6,.,TGTGCCAGCAGCTTGGGTCCCCCCACTAGCACAGATACGCAGTATTTT,CASSLGPPTSTDTQYF
.,TRBJ2-6,TRBV5-1,many,TGCGCCAGCAGCTTGGAGGGGGGGACAGGGGCCAACGTCCTGACTTTC,CASSLEGGTGANVLTF
TRBD1,TRBJ2-2,TRBV7-9,.,TGTGCCATCGAGGGACAGTCGAACACCGGGGAGCTGTTTTTT,CAIEGQSNTGELFF
.,TRBJ2-7,TRBV6-6,.,TGTGCCAGCAGACCCGGGGCCCGTCGGGAGCAGTACTTC,CASRPGARREQYF
.,TRBJ2-3,TRBV29-1,.,TGCAGCGTTATTGGGCAGGGGCATACAGATACGCGGTATTTT,CSVIGQGHTDTRYF
.,TRBJ2-7,TRBV4-2,many,TGTGCCAGCAGCCAAGCTCGGGACGGATCCTACGAGCAGTACTTC,CASSQARDGSYEQYF
TRBD1,TRBJ1-1,TRBV29-1,.,TGCAGCGTTGAGCGGGAAGCAGGGGGGTCGAGCACTGAAGCTTTCTTT,CSVEREAGGSSTEAFF
.,TRBJ1-5,TRBV3-1,once,TGTGCCAGCAGCCTGGACCTACAGGGTAATAGCCCCCAGCATTTT,CASSLDLQGNSPQHF
.,TRBJ2-7,TRBV29-1,.,TGCAGCGTTGGTCCCACCTTTAGCTCCTACAATGAGCAGTACTTC,CSVGPTFSSYNEQYF
.,TRBJ2-1,TRBV5-1,.,TGCGCCAGCAGCCTCACATCCCTCAGGGGAGGGTACAATGAGCAGTTCTTC,CASSLTSLRGGYNEQFF
.,TRBJ2-3,TRBV20-1,.,TGCAGTGCTAGCGTGGAGGGCCGTACAGATACGCAGTATTTT,CSASVEGRTDTQYF
.,TRBJ2-4,TRBV28,few,TGTGCCAGCAGTTTTCTTTTCATGGAGGCCAAAAACATTCAGTACTTC,CASSFLFMEAKNIQYF
TRBD2,TRBJ2-7,TRBV7-2,many,TGTGCCAGCAGCCCGTTGACTAGCGGGGGAACCTACGAGCAGTACTTC,CASSPLTSGGTYEQYF
.,TRBJ2-1,TRBV28,.,TGTGCCAGCAGTTTTAAGGCGACCAATGAGCAGTTCTTC,CASSFKATNEQFF
.,TRBJ2-1,TRBV7-9,.,TGTGCCAGCAGCTGCCACCACCGCTCATGCAATGAGCAGTTCTTC,CASSCHHRSCNEQFF
.,TRBJ2-7,TRBV4-2,.,TGTGCCAGCAGCCAGGGGGGGCGCGGGGGCTCCTACGAGCAGTACTTC,CASSQGGRGGSYEQYF
.,TRBJ1-4,TRBV29-1,few,TGCAGCGCGAGAATGGGGTCCGGGGAAAAACTGTTTTTT,CSARMGSGEKLFF
TRBD2,TRBJ2-1,TRBV6-6,.,TGTGCCAGCAGTTACGGAACTAGCGTAAACTCCTACAATGAGCAGTTCTTC,CASSYGTSVNSYNEQFF
.,TRBJ1-6,TRBV7-9,.,TGTGCCAGCAGCCTAGTCGAGGAACCCCTCCACTTT,CASSLVEEPLHF
TRBD2,TRBJ2-2,TRBV5-1,few,TGCGCCAGCAGCTTCCAGGGACTAGCCCTGAACACCGGGGAGCTGTTTTTT,CASSFQGLALNTGELFF
TRBD1,TRBJ2-4,TRBV3-1,once,TGTGCCAGCAGCCGGGGGACAGTGGGCAACATTCAGTACTTC,CASSRGTVGNIQYF